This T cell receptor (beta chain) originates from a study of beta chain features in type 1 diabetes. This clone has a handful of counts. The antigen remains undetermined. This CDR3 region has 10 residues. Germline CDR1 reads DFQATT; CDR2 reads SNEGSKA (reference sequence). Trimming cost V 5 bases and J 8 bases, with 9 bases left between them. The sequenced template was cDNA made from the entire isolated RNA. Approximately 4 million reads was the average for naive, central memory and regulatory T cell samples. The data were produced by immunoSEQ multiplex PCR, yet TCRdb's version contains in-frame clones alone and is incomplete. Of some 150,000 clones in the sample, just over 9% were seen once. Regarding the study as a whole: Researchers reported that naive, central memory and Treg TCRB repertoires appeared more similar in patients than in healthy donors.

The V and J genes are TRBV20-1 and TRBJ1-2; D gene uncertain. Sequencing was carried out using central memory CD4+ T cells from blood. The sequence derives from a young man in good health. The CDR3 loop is CSAFPEGYTF. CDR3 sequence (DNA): TGCAGTGCTTTCCCCGAGGGCTACACCTTC.